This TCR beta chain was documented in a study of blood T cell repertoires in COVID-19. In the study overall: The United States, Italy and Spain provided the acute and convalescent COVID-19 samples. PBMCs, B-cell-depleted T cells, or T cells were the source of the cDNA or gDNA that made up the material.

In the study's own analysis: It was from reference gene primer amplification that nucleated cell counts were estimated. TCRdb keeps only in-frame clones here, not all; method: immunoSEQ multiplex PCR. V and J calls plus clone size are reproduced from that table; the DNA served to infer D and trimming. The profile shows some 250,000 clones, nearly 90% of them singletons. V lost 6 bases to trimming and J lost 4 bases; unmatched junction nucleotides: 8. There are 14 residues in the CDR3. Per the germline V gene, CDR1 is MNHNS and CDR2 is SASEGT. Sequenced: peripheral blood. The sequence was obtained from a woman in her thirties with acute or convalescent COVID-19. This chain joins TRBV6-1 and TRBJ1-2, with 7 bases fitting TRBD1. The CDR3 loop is CASRQSGQIYGYTF. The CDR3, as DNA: TGTGCCAGCAGACAGTCGGGACAGATCTATGGCTACACCTTC.